A single T cell receptor beta chain is shown here with its context. Its matching antigen is unknown. As every portion of the isolated RNA was reverse transcribed, the sequencing read expressed TCRB transcripts. Libraries were prepared by immunoSEQ multiplex PCR; TCRdb keeps only in-frame clonotypes and omits some of them. The sample has about 270,000 clones, less than 15% seen once. The source of the sample is a study of beta chain features in type 1 diabetes. Overall study results and limits: For type 1 diabetes patients, VDJ junctions showed fewer insertions and more deletions.

Each of the CD4+ naive, central memory, regulatory and stem cell-like memory populations was sorted via CD45RO/CCR7/CD25/CD127/CD95/CD27. Germline loops: CDR1 MNHNS, CDR2 SASEGT. This CDR3 is 11 amino acids long. V was pared by 4 bases and J by 8 bases, with 6 bases between. The genes are TRBV6-1 and TRBJ1-5; D gene unclear. The source is a woman in her 40s in good health. Sequenced material: naive CD4+ T cells from blood. The DNA of the CDR3 is TGTGCCAGCAGTGTCACTGAGCCCCAGCATTTT. This encodes CASSVTEPQHF.